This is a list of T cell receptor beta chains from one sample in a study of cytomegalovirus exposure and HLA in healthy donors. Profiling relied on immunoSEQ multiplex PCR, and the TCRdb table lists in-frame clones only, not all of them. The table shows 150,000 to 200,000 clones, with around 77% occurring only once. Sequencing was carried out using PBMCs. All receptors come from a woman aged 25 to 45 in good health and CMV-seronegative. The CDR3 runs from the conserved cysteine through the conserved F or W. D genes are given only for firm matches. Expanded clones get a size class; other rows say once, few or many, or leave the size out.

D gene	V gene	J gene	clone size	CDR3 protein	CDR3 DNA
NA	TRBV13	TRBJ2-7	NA	CASSLIQDDYEQYF	TGTGCCAGCAGCTTAATACAGGATGACTACGAGCAGTACTTC
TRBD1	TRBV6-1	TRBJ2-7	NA	CASIRDRGFYEQYF	TGTGCCAGCATCCGGGACAGGGGGTTCTACGAGCAGTACTTC
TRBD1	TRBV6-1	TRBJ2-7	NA	CASSEPEWEGQGPYEQYF	TGTGCCAGCAGTGAACCCGAATGGGAGGGACAGGGACCCTACGAGCAGTACTTC
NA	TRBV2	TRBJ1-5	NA	CASLGAEGQPQHF	TGTGCCAGCCTTGGGGCAGAAGGGCAGCCCCAGCATTTT
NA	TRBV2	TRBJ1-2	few	CASSETVAGDGYTF	TGTGCCAGCAGTGAAACTGTGGCAGGGGATGGCTACACCTTC
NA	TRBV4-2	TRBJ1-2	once	CASSQVSGQLPFF	TGTGCCAGCAGCCAAGTTTCCGGACAGCTCCCTTTCTTC
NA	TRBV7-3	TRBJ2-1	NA	CASSLTVPGDAYNEQFF	TGTGCCAGCAGCTTAACCGTTCCAGGGGATGCCTACAATGAGCAGTTCTTC
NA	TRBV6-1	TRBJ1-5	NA	CASSRVNQPQHF	TGTGCCAGCAGTCGGGTTAATCAGCCCCAGCATTTT
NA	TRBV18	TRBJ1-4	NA	CASSALRNEKLFF	TGTGCCAGCTCAGCATTGAGGAATGAAAAACTGTTTTTT
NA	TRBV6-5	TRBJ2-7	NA	CASSYRPAGRYEQYF	TGTGCCAGCAGTTACCGCCCGGCAGGGCGCTACGAGCAGTACTTC
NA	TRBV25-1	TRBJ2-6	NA	CASSEGQLSGANVLTF	TGTGCCAGCAGTGAAGGACAGCTCTCTGGGGCCAACGTCCTGACTTTC
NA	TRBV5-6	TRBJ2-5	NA	CASSPSVGRVETQYF	TGTGCCAGCAGCCCGTCGGTTGGCAGGGTAGAGACCCAGTACTTC
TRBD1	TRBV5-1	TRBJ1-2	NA	CASSLRQGSAYGYTF	TGCGCCAGCAGCTTAAGACAGGGGTCGGCCTATGGCTACACCTTC
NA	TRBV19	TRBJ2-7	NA	CASSIAGDGGEQYF	TGTGCCAGTAGTATAGCGGGAGACGGGGGCGAGCAGTACTTC
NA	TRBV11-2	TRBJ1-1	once	CASSLEVAVEAFF	TGTGCCAGCAGCTTAGAGGTAGCCGTTGAAGCTTTCTTT
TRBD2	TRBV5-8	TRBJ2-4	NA	CASSQGLVENIQYF	TGTGCCAGCAGTCAGGGACTAGTTGAAAACATTCAGTACTTC
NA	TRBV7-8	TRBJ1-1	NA	CASSLIMNTEAFF	TGTGCCAGCAGCTTAATAATGAACACTGAAGCTTTCTTT
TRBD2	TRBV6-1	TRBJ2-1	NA	CASRASGGYNEQFF	TGTGCCAGCAGGGCTAGCGGGGGATACAATGAGCAGTTCTTC
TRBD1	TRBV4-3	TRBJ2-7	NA	CASSLRTGAYEQYF	TGCGCCAGCAGCTTGCGGACAGGAGCCTACGAGCAGTACTTC